This T cell receptor beta chain was documented in a study of T cell repertoires in cytomegalovirus infection. Study at large: The authors relied on CMV epitopes, both recently identified HLA-C-restricted and well-studied HLA-B-restricted. Carrying CMV and the relevant HLA type showed in public TCR beta signatures.

Germline assignment: CDR1 SGHVS and CDR2 FQNEAQ. The CDR3 spans 15 residues. V lost 5 bases to trimming and J lost 1 base, with 12 bases between them. General study findings and limits: Clonotypes of TCR beta that were HLA-C-restricted and CMV-specific dominated the ex vivo response. Frequencies of public TCR beta families were cumulated, and this identified carriers of CMV plus the relevant HLA.

TCRdb processed the reads anew with MiXCR; each CDR3 protein has one entry. The sample holds approximately 50,000 distinct CDR3 sequences, around 20% seen once. Notes on this clonotype: Its antigen is undetermined.

The sample consisted of CD8+ T cells from cultured PBMCs, taken from culture after CMV antigen stimulation. The receptor was isolated from a human donor in good health (CMV status not recorded). Some clones in this sample may be carry-over from other donors' samples. The rearrangement links TRBV7-8 to TRBJ1-5, with D unclear. CDR3 coding DNA: TGTGCCAGCAGCGTTCTTGGCGGCAGCAATCAGCCCCAGCATTTT. Residues: CASSVLGGSNQPQHF.